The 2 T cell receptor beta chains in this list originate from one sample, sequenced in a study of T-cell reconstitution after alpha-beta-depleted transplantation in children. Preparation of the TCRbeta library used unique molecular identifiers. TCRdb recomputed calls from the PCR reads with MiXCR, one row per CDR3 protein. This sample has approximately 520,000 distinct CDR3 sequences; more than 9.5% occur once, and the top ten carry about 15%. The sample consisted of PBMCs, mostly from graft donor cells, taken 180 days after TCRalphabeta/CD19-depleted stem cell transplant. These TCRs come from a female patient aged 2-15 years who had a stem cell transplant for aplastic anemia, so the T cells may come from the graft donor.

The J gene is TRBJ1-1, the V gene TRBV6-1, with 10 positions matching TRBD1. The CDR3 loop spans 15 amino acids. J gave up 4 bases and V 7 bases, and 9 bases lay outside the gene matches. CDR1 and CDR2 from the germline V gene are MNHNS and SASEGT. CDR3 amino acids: CASTSVGTGATEAFF. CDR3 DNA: TGTGCCAGCACCTCCGTTGGGACAGGGGCCACTGAAGCTTTCTTT.

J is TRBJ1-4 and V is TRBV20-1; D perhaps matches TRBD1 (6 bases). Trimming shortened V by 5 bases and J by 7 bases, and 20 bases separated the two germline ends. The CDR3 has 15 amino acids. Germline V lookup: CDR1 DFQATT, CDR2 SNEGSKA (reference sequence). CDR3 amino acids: CSASRRGHGSEKLFF. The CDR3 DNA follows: TGCAGTGCTTCCCGACGGGGACACGGGAGTGAAAAACTGTTTTTT.